Here is one T cell receptor beta chain with its context. Its antigen remains unidentified. The record originates from a study of CD8+CD57+ T cells in acquired aplastic anemia. Turning to the study itself: An average of around 3.5 ug of DNA was obtained from sorted CD4+ and CD8+ cells. The study obtained 8.5 million to 12 million reads on average for CD4+ cells from healthy donors. Study results and limitations: Almost 30 sequences, all CD8+ CDR3, were shared between patients and controls. CD8+ Simpson's diversity did not differ significantly between patients and controls.

Profiles of TCR beta VDJ and CDR3 were generated from a genomic DNA template. TCRdb analysed the reads with MiXCR anew, one entry per CDR3 protein. Here the sample spans hundreds of thousands of distinct CDR3 sequences, approximately 70% being singletons. The CDR3 loop spans 13 amino acids. The germline V and J ends were trimmed by 2 bases and 10 bases, with 17 bases remaining between them. The germline V gene encodes CDR1 DFQATT and CDR2 SNEGSKA (reference sequence). This chain uses TRBV20-1 with TRBJ1-1, with D perhaps TRBD1 (5 bases). The sequencing sample was made of sorted CD4+, CD8+, or CD8+CD57+ T cells (not recorded which) from PBMCs. The receptor was isolated from a human donor in good health, serving as a control. In DNA form, the CDR3 reads TGCAGTGCTAGACAGGGATCGAACACCGGAGCTTTCTTT. It is translated as CSARQGSNTGAFF.